The clone carrying this TCR beta chain was seen many times. The target antigen is unknown. The data stem from a study of siplizumab effects on memory and regulatory T cells. The mixed lymphocyte reaction cells were grown together in coculture at 37°C for about 6 days. Profiled with immunoSEQ multiplex PCR; TCRdb holds only in-frame clones, not every one. Of 15,000 to 25,000 clones detected, approximately 44% appear once; the ten largest clones hold about 5.5%. This clonotype originated in a human donor in good health; the cells came from an allogeneic mixed lymphocyte reaction. Some clones in this sample may be carry-over from other donors' samples. Sequencing was carried out using CFSE-low (dividing) CD4+ T cells sorted from an allogeneic mixed lymphocyte reaction.

In DNA, the CDR3 is TGTGCCAGCTCACCATTGGGACTAGCGGGAGGCTTAAGACACGAGCAGTACTTC. This sequence encodes CASSPLGLAGGLRHEQYF. The chain employs TRBV18 and TRBJ2-7; TRBD2 agrees at 15 bases. This CDR3 region has 18 residues. The trim removed 2 bases at V and 5 bases at J, leaving 10 bases unmatched. Germline V lookup: CDR1 KGHSH, CDR2 LQKENI.